A selection of T cell receptor beta chains follows, all from one sample in a study of CD8 T cells in Susac syndrome. TCRdb itself ran the immunoSEQ multiplex PCR reads through MiXCR, one entry per CDR3 protein. The sample includes nearly 200,000 distinct CDR3 sequences, nearly 95% seen only once; the top ten take 0.085% to 0.095%. The sample consisted of CD4+ T cells from PBMCs. The receptors come from a human donor with multiple sclerosis. CDR3s include the opening cysteine and the closing phenylalanine or tryptophan. A D gene is named only where the DNA matches it firmly. Part of the rows lack a size; the others show once, few, many or a class for expanded clones.

.	TRBV7-9	TRBJ2-7	.	TGTGCCAGCAGCTTACTTGGGCGGACACCAGACTACGAGCAGTACTTC	CASSLLGRTPDYEQYF
TRBD2	TRBV12-3/TRBV12-4	TRBJ2-5	.	TGTGCCAGCCATCGCGGGGGGATCCAAGAGACCCAGTACTTC	CASHRGGIQETQYF
.	TRBV5-1	TRBJ1-4	.	TGCGCCAGCAGCTTCTGGACAGACGAAAAACTGTTTTTT	CASSFWTDEKLFF
TRBD1	TRBV5-4	TRBJ2-3	.	TGTGCCAGCAGCCTTCAAACAGGGGGCGCAGATACGCAGTATTTT	CASSLQTGGADTQYF
TRBD2	TRBV20-1	TRBJ2-3	.	TGCAGTGCTAGAGATTCCGCGGGAGTGGATACGCAGTATTTT	CSARDSAGVDTQYF
.	TRBV6-4	TRBJ2-2	.	TGTGCCAGCAAGCTGACAGGAACAAACACCGGGGAGCTGTTTTTT	CASKLTGTNTGELFF
TRBD2	TRBV7-9	TRBJ2-3	once	TGTGCCAGCAGCTTAGCCCTAGCGGGGGGAACAGATACGCAGTATTTT	CASSLALAGGTDTQYF
.	TRBV6-2/TRBV6-3	TRBJ1-5	.	TGTGCCAGCAGTTACAATAGCAATCAGCCCCAGCATTTT	CASSYNSNQPQHF
.	TRBV4-1	TRBJ2-7	.	TGCGCCAGCAGCCATTTCAATGGACAGTCCGTGTACGAGCAGTACTTC	CASSHFNGQSVYEQYF
.	TRBV28	TRBJ2-7	once	TGTGCCAGCAGTTCCCATGACCCCGGTGGGTACGAGCAGTACTTC	CASSSHDPGGYEQYF
TRBD2	TRBV6-1	TRBJ2-7	.	TGTGCCACCCCCCCCAAGCGAACTAGCGGGAGGGCCCACGAGCAGTACTTC	CATPPKRTSGRAHEQYF
.	TRBV20-1	TRBJ2-7	.	TGCAGTGCTAGCAAGGGCTCCTACGAGCAGTACTTC	CSASKGSYEQYF
.	TRBV7-2	TRBJ2-7	.	TGTGCCAGCAGCTTAGGGCGTGGCAACTCCTACGAGCAGTACTTC	CASSLGRGNSYEQYF
.	TRBV29-1	TRBJ2-5	.	TGCAGCGTTCTACAGAACCAAGAGACCCAGTACTTC	CSVLQNQETQYF
.	TRBV5-6	TRBJ2-7	once	TGTGCCAGCAGCCACAGTGCGCGCGAGCAGTACTTC	CASSHSAREQYF
.	TRBV7-2	TRBJ2-7	.	TGTGCCAGCAGCTTATGGTCGCGTTACGAGCAGTACTTC	CASSLWSRYEQYF
TRBD2	TRBV4-2	TRBJ2-3	.	TGTGCCAGCAGCCAAGATGGAGCGGGAGGGCCGGGTCGCACAGATACGCAGTATTTT	CASSQDGAGGPGRTDTQYF
.	TRBV18	TRBJ1-1	.	TGTGCCAGCTCACCAGCAGGGGAGGAGACTGAAGCTTTCTTT	CASSPAGEETEAFF
TRBD1	TRBV3-1	TRBJ1-5	.	TGTGCCAGCAGCACCCGACAGGGCGATCAGCCCCAGCATTTT	CASSTRQGDQPQHF
.	TRBV12-3/TRBV12-4	TRBJ2-1	.	TGTGCCAGCAGTTTCAGGGGAGGCCCCTACAATGAGCAGTTCTTC	CASSFRGGPYNEQFF
.	TRBV20-1	TRBJ1-2	.	TGCAGTGCTAGAGATCTCTGGGGAGGGAATGGCTACACCTTC	CSARDLWGGNGYTF
.	TRBV30	TRBJ1-2	.	TGTGCCTGGAGGGCAAAGGGGGATGGCTACACCTTC	CAWRAKGDGYTF
TRBD1	TRBV29-1	TRBJ1-1	.	TGCAGCGGCTCGACAGGGTCGAACACTGAAGCTTTCTTT	CSGSTGSNTEAFF
.	TRBV9	TRBJ1-6	.	TGTGCCAGCAGCGTAGACGGGGAGGTAGGGAGATCACCCCTCCACTTT	CASSVDGEVGRSPLHF
TRBD1	TRBV6-2/TRBV6-3	TRBJ2-1	.	TGTGCCAGCAGTTACTCCAACAGGGGCAATGAGCAGTTCTTC	CASSYSNRGNEQFF
.	TRBV29-1	TRBJ1-1	.	TGCAGCGTGGTGGGAGTTGAAGCTTTCTTT	CSVVGVEAFF
TRBD2	TRBV20-1	TRBJ2-1	.	TGCAGTGCTAGAGTAGCGGGATTATACAATGAGCAGTTCTTC	CSARVAGLYNEQFF
TRBD1	TRBV20-1	TRBJ2-2	.	TGCAGTGCTAGCGCCAGGGGGCTAACCGGGGAGCTGTTTTTT	CSASARGLTGELFF
TRBD2	TRBV2	TRBJ2-7	.	TGTGCCAGCAGTGAGGGGACTAGATCCCACGAGCAGTACTTC	CASSEGTRSHEQYF
.	TRBV6-5	TRBJ2-5	.	TGTGCCAGCAGTTTGGGTCTAGCTAAAGAGACCCAGTACTTC	CASSLGLAKETQYF
.	TRBV12-3/TRBV12-4	TRBJ2-1	once	TGTGCCAGCATCGGGACCCGAGGGCCGAATGAGCAGTTCTTC	CASIGTRGPNEQFF
.	TRBV5-6	TRBJ2-7	.	TGTGCCAGCAGCTACTTGGACCGTACCTCCTACGAGCAGTACTTC	CASSYLDRTSYEQYF
.	TRBV5-1	TRBJ2-5	.	TGCGCCAGCAGCGTGGACGGCCAAGAGACCCAGTACTTC	CASSVDGQETQYF
.	TRBV3-1	TRBJ1-2	.	TGTGCCAGCAGCCAAGAAGGACAGACTACTAACTATGGCTACACCTTC	CASSQEGQTTNYGYTF
.	TRBV2	TRBJ2-5	.	TGTGCCAGCACGTACCAAGAGACCCAGTACTTC	CASTYQETQYF
.	TRBV20-1	TRBJ2-1	.	TGCGGCTCAGGGGGAGGCCCCTACAATGAGCAGTTCTTC	CGSGGGPYNEQFF
.	TRBV7-2	TRBJ2-5	.	TGTGCCAGCAGCTTAGTGGGGGCCAGAAAAGAGACCCAGTACTTC	CASSLVGARKETQYF
TRBD1	TRBV3-1	TRBJ1-1	.	TGTGCCAGCACCCAGGGGGACACTGAAGCTTTCTTT	CASTQGDTEAFF
TRBD1	TRBV18	TRBJ1-1	once	TGTGCCAGCTCACCACCGTCACAGGGGGCAAGCACTGAAGCTTTCTTT	CASSPPSQGASTEAFF
.	TRBV3-1	TRBJ1-1	.	TGTGCCAGCAGCCAAAACAGGTGGTACTACACTGAAGCTTTCTTT	CASSQNRWYYTEAFF
.	TRBV10-3	TRBJ1-1	.	TGTGCCATCAAAACAACCGCCACTGAAGCTTTCTTT	CAIKTTATEAFF
.	TRBV27	TRBJ2-1	.	TGTGCCAGCAGCATAGGGGGGCTGGCTGAGCAGTTCTTC	CASSIGGLAEQFF
.	TRBV6-4	TRBJ2-1	.	TGTGCCAGCAGTGACTCCTGGACGCCCTACAATGAGCAGTTCTTC	CASSDSWTPYNEQFF
.	TRBV20-1	TRBJ1-5	.	TGCAGTGCTAGGACGGTCATTAATCAGCCCCAGCATTTT	CSARTVINQPQHF
TRBD2	TRBV12-3/TRBV12-4	TRBJ2-4	.	TGTGCCAGCAGTTTCCCGTCGGGACTACCCTACTTC	CASSFPSGLPYF
.	TRBV5-6	TRBJ2-1	.	TGTGCCAGCAGAGTTGACAGGCGTCCCAATGAGCAGTTCTTC	CASRVDRRPNEQFF
.	TRBV19	TRBJ1-5	.	TGTGCCAGTAGTATTGTTAGGGGACAAGGTCAGCCCCAGCATTTT	CASSIVRGQGQPQHF
.	TRBV3-1	TRBJ2-3	.	TGTGCCAGCGAACCTACTCCGGGACTTACGTCTAGCACAGATACGCAGTATTTT	CASEPTPGLTSSTDTQYF
.	TRBV20-1	TRBJ2-7	.	TGCAGTGCCCTTCGGGGCTACGAGCAGTACTTC	CSALRGYEQYF
.	TRBV20-1	TRBJ2-1	.	TGCAGTGCCAGAGGACAGGGGGGTAGCGGGAGTTTCCACAATGAGCAGTTCTTC	CSARGQGGSGSFHNEQFF
.	TRBV20-1	TRBJ1-5	once	TGCAGTGCTAGAGGCCCGGGGTCACGGCAGCCCCAGCATTTT	CSARGPGSRQPQHF
.	TRBV7-9	TRBJ2-3	.	TGTGCCAGCAGCTTAGGCAGTAACACAGATACGCAGTATTTT	CASSLGSNTDTQYF
.	TRBV15	TRBJ1-6	.	TGTGCCACCGCCCAGAGGAATAATTCACCCCTCCACTTT	CATAQRNNSPLHF
.	TRBV29-1	TRBJ1-2	.	TGCAGCGTACGACAGGACGGCTATGGCTACACCTTC	CSVRQDGYGYTF
.	TRBV20-1	TRBJ2-3	.	TGCAGTGCTAGGGTGGTCGGGGTCGTGGATACGCAGTATTTT	CSARVVGVVDTQYF
.	TRBV20-1	TRBJ1-5	.	TGCAGTGTGGTGGCAGGGAATCAGCCCCAGCATTTT	CSVVAGNQPQHF
TRBD1	TRBV7-2	TRBJ2-7	.	TGTGCCAGCCGGACCGGGACAGGAGCCTACGAGCAGTACTTC	CASRTGTGAYEQYF
TRBD2	TRBV7-2	TRBJ2-1	.	TGTGCCAGCAGCTTCGACGCAGGGAGGGACAATGAGCAGTTCTTC	CASSFDAGRDNEQFF
.	TRBV9	TRBJ1-2	.	TGTGCCAGCGCCACAGGGTCGAGGAACTATGGCTACACCTTC	CASATGSRNYGYTF